This T cell receptor (beta chain) stems from a study of cytomegalovirus exposure and HLA in healthy donors. Findings and caveats of the study: Reported performance of the classifier showed diagnosis of cytomegalovirus status with high specificity and sensitivity. What a later analysis reportedly showed was that an Asian-associated ancestry cluster had fewer N-insertions than the approximately 700-donor mean.

The study ran its PCR with 60 Vbeta and 13 Jbeta primers. Generated by immunoSEQ multiplex PCR, the TCRdb table keeps only in-frame clones and is missing some. The sample lists about 72,000 clones; roughly four fifths were seen once. Comment on this clone: The antigen is undetermined.

This CDR3 contains 15 residues. V lost 1 base to trimming and J lost 7 bases; unmatched junction nucleotides: 10. Looked up from germline, CDR1 is KGHSH and CDR2 is LQKENI. The sample consisted of PBMCs. The clonotype comes from a man younger than 35 in good health and CMV-seronegative. The V gene is TRBV18, the J gene TRBJ2-7, with 7 positions matching TRBD1. The CDR3: CASSPQGTAGGEQYF. DNA of the CDR3: TGTGCCAGCTCACCACAGGGGACAGCTGGGGGAGAGCAGTACTTC.